One and the same sample provided the 3 T cell receptor beta chains below, sequenced in a study of T cell repertoires in cytomegalovirus infection. In TCRdb, the reads were re-called with MiXCR into one record per CDR3 protein. In the table there are hundreds of thousands of distinct CDR3 sequences, roughly a third of which are singletons. Antigens for these TCRs are unknown. Source: cultured PBMCs, taken from culture after CMV antigen stimulation. These receptors were collected from a human donor in good health (CMV status not recorded). Some clones in this sample may be carry-over from other donors' samples.

The chain couples TRBV28 to TRBJ2-7, with 11 bases that match TRBD2. The CDR3 extends over 15 amino acids. V was pared by 5 bases and J by 4 bases, with 7 bases of the junction left unmatched. Germline lookup yields CDR1 MDHEN and CDR2 SYDVKM. The CDR3 DNA follows: TGTGCCAGCAGTCGGCCACTAGCGGGAGATTACGAGCAGTACTTC. The encoded protein is CASSRPLAGDYEQYF.

This chain connects TRBV6-2 or TRBV6-3 to TRBJ1-1, with D perhaps matching TRBD1 (5 bases). This CDR3 region has 19 residues. CDR1 and CDR2 (germline): MNHEY, SVGEGT. Trimming cost V 0 bases and J 3 bases, with 23 bases left between them. DNA of the CDR3: TGTGCCAGCAGTTACTCGAGGGGAATCGGAGACCTATTGGACACTGAAGCTTTCTTT. This codes for CASSYSRGIGDLLDTEAFF.

This clonotype was seen only a few times. V and J are TRBV24-1 and TRBJ1-1, with no clear D. V dropped 4 bases and J dropped 3 bases, with 14 bases sitting between them. Germline assignment: CDR1 KGHDR and CDR2 SFDVKD. The CDR3 length is 15 residues. Here the CDR3 reads CATSDPTRGDTEAFF. The CDR3 nucleotides are TGTGCCACCAGTGACCCTACAAGAGGAGACACTGAAGCTTTCTTT.